A selection of T cell receptor beta chains follows, all from one sample in a study of CD8+CD57+ T cells in acquired aplastic anemia. TCRdb reprocessed the reads with MiXCR, giving one entry per CDR3 protein. This sample has around 200,000 distinct CDR3 sequences; approximately 60% occur once, and the top ten carry around 50%. Sequenced input: sorted CD4+, CD8+, or CD8+CD57+ T cells (not recorded which) from PBMCs. All receptors come from a human donor with aplastic anemia. CDR3s include the opening cysteine and the closing phenylalanine or tryptophan. The D gene is left open where the match is weak. Clone size, where shown, is once, few, many, or a class for clones that have expanded.

J gene,D gene,V gene,CDR3 length,clone size,CDR3 protein,CDR3 DNA
TRBJ2-7,TRBD2,TRBV7-2,15,.,CASSRASGGAYEQYF,TGTGCCAGCAGCCGCGCTAGCGGGGGAGCCTACGAGCAGTACTTC
TRBJ2-2,.,TRBV7-9,15,.,CASSGGAQNTGELFF,TGTGCCAGCAGTGGCGGGGCCCAGAACACCGGGGAGCTGTTTTTT
TRBJ2-7,.,TRBV20-1,14,.,CSDSGDRAFYEQYF,TGCAGTGATAGCGGGGACAGGGCCTTCTACGAGCAGTACTTC
TRBJ2-7,.,TRBV5-6,11,many,CASSDGYEQYF,TGTGCCAGCAGCGACGGCTACGAGCAGTACTTC
TRBJ1-1,.,TRBV2,12,.,CASVEGYTEAFF,TGTGCCAGCGTTGAGGGGTACACTGAAGCTTTCTTT
TRBJ2-7,.,TRBV20-1,14,.,CSARVPGGMSEQYF,TGCAGTGCTAGAGTCCCAGGGGGGATGAGCGAGCAGTACTTC
TRBJ2-1,.,TRBV19,13,.,CASSISQYNEQFF,TGTGCCAGTAGTATAAGCCAGTACAATGAGCAGTTCTTC
TRBJ2-7,.,TRBV7-9,15,.,CASSLVPRGKYEQYF,TGTGCCAGCAGCTTAGTGCCCAGGGGCAAGTACGAGCAGTACTTC
TRBJ1-5,.,TRBV10-3,14,.,CAISESSSNQPQHF,TGTGCCATCAGTGAGTCGTCCTCAAATCAGCCCCAGCATTTT
TRBJ2-1,.,TRBV7-2,14,few,CASSSSSDYNEQFF,TGTGCCAGCAGCTCCTCCTCAGACTACAATGAGCAGTTCTTC
TRBJ2-6,.,TRBV10-2,16,.,CASSEEKYSGANVLTF,TGCGCCAGCAGTGAGGAGAAGTACTCTGGGGCCAACGTCCTGACTTTC
TRBJ2-1,TRBD2,TRBV20-1,13,medium-sized,CSASQLANNEQFF,TGCAGTGCTAGTCAACTAGCGAACAATGAGCAGTTCTTC
TRBJ2-2,.,TRBV4-1,16,.,CASSQEGSANTGELFF,TGCGCCAGCAGCCAAGAGGGGAGCGCGAACACCGGGGAGCTGTTTTTT
TRBJ2-7,.,TRBV15,13,.,CATSRARGGGQYF,TGTGCCACCAGCAGAGCTCGCGGCGGCGGGCAGTACTTC
TRBJ1-1,TRBD1,TRBV5-1,15,.,CASSLQGTRESEAFF,TGCGCCAGCAGCTTACAGGGGACTCGCGAATCTGAAGCTTTCTTT